The T cell receptor beta chain described here comes from a study of early T cells in non-severe SARS-CoV-2 infection. Study context: Chains were not paired, and sequencing was done on bulk RNA from unsorted whole blood.

Individual cDNA molecules received unique molecular identifiers. TCRdb re-analysed the 5' RACE reads in MiXCR, keeping a single row per CDR3 protein. The sample shows 70,000 or so distinct CDR3 sequences, around 13% of them seen only once. This clonotype was seen ten or more times. The antigen is undetermined. General study results and limits: There was a bias toward anti-spike CD8 responses in VDJdb matching, which missed private and CD4 specificities.

Germline V lookup: CDR1 MNHEY, CDR2 SVGEGT. Trimming took off 6 bases at V and 0 bases at J, with 8 bases between the two ends. This CDR3 has 13 residues. The chain combines TRBV6-2 or TRBV6-3 with TRBJ1-2; no reliable D call. The source of this sequence is an adult who was a healthcare worker with PCR-confirmed SARS-CoV-2 infection or an uninfected control (not recorded which). Sequenced: whole blood. CDR3 residues: CASSFASNYGYTF. The CDR3 nucleotides are TGTGCCAGCAGCTTTGCGTCTAACTATGGCTACACCTTC.